The source of this T cell receptor (beta chain) is a study of T cell repertoires in cytomegalovirus infection. Study overall: Carrying CMV and the relevant HLA type showed in public TCR beta signatures.

Of note for this clonotype: Its cognate antigen is unknown.

MiXCR, run by TCRdb on the reads, gives a single entry per CDR3 protein. The sample has 27,000 or so distinct CDR3 sequences, roughly a fifth seen once; the top ten hold 65% to 85%. V gave up 1 base and J gave up 6 bases, with 15 bases separating them. Germline CDR1 reads GTSNPN; CDR2 reads SVGIG (reference sequence). The CDR3 is 14 amino acids. The source material was CD8+ T cells from cultured PBMCs, sampled from culture after CMV antigen stimulation. The genes are TRBV30 and TRBJ1-2; unclear D gene. The receptor was isolated from a human donor in good health (CMV status not recorded). Some clones in this sample may be carry-over from other donors' samples. The CDR3 here is CAWSGLEQWDGYTF. Here the CDR3 DNA reads TGTGCCTGGAGTGGACTGGAACAGTGGGATGGCTACACCTTC.